This entry lists 29 T cell receptor beta chains sequenced from one sample in a study of tumor-infiltrating lymphocytes in primary liver carcinoma. The blood RNA (from unsorted whole blood) was obtained, and germline DNA was also extracted. The researchers produced TCR beta cDNA from around 0.5 ug total RNA with a constant-region primer. Generation of the TCR beta libraries relied on three nested multiplex PCR rounds using slightly modified ARM-PCR. A C-beta reverse primer and TRBV1-TRBV30 forward primers served in each of the first two PCR rounds, at 10 cycles apiece. TCRdb fed the multiplex PCR reads into MiXCR, producing one record per CDR3 protein. This sample has 330,000 or so distinct CDR3 sequences, with about 61% found just once. The sequencing input was peripheral blood. The origin of the receptors is a middle-aged man with primary liver carcinoma and hepatitis B virus infection.

This clonotype was seen just once. The missing conserved phenylalanine or tryptophan at the end of this CDR3 makes a read error likely. The V gene is TRBV11-2, the J gene TRBJ2-5; TRBD1 aligns across 10 bases. Looked up from germline, CDR1 is SGHAT and CDR2 is FQNNGV. The CDR3 totals 15 residues. CDR3 in amino acids: CASSLGTGDQETQYL. The CDR3, as DNA: TGTGCCAGCAGCTTGGGGACAGGGGACCAGGAGACCCAGTACCTC.

This clonotype was seen just once. A read error may be the cause here, since a much bigger clone is one base away. The CDR3 does not close with the conserved phenylalanine or tryptophan, likely indicating a read error. V and J are TRBV29-1 and TRBJ2-7; D may be TRBD2 (5 bases). V was trimmed by 6 bases and J by 6 bases, leaving 21 bases between them. This CDR3 is built from 14 residues. Germline CDR1 and CDR2: SQVTM and ANQGSEA. The CDR3 here is CSVSSGTRSGEQYS. DNA for the CDR3: TGCAGCGTGAGTTCGGGAACTCGGAGCGGCGAGCAGTACTCC.

Note on this clonotype: This clone may be a read error of a much larger clone one base away. This sequence joins TRBV12-3 or TRBV12-4 and TRBJ2-1; TRBD2 agrees at 16 bases. The CDR3 has 18 residues. The J segment lost 9 bases and the V segment lost 7 bases, leaving 15 bases of the junction unmatched. The CDR3 DNA reads as TGTGCCAGCACACTATCGGCCGGGACTAGCGGGAGGGCCAGTGAGCAGTTCTTC. It is translated as CASTLSAGTSGRASEQFF.

This clonotype has at least ten counts. The chain links TRBV6-5 to TRBJ2-1; 11 bases map to TRBD2. The V gene's germline CDR1 is MNHEY and CDR2 SVGAGI. V was pared by 5 bases and J by 9 bases, with 18 bases of the junction left unmatched. The CDR3 runs 18 residues. The CDR3 DNA sequence: TGTGCCAGCAGTCGAAGCCGGGCAGACGGACTAGCGGGCCCTGAGCAGTTCTTC. Translated, it gives CASSRSRADGLAGPEQFF.

With regard to this clonotype: One base away lies a much larger clone, so this may be a sequencing read error. The chain employs TRBV12-3 or TRBV12-4 and TRBJ2-1; D gene ambiguous. The length of the CDR3 is 13 residues. With 7 bases removed from V and 9 bases from J, the gap between germline ends came to 16 bases. This CDR3 reads CASTFGRVSEQFF. The CDR3 DNA reads as TGTGCCAGCACTTTTGGACGGGTCAGTGAGCAGTTCTTC.

The chain employs TRBV7-8 and TRBJ2-7; no clear D. Deletions cut 1 base from V and 0 bases from J, with 10 bases between. There are 15 residues in the CDR3. The germline V gene has CDR1 SGHVS and CDR2 FQNEAQ. This chain's CDR3 is CASSLGVGSSYEQYF. Written as DNA, the CDR3 is TGTGCCAGCAGCTTAGGAGTAGGCAGCTCCTACGAGCAGTACTTC.

Regarding this clonotype: Relative to the germline gene, one junction end is altered; a read error may explain this. V and J are TRBV29-1 and TRBJ2-5; 7 positions match TRBD1. The CDR3 has 12 residues. CDR1 is SQVTM and CDR2 is ANQGSEA in the germline V gene. The chain's CDR3 is CSVEHRGVAQYF. The CDR3 DNA follows: TGCAGCGTTGAGCACAGGGGAGTGGCCCAGTATTTC.

This clonotype was detected many times. The chain has TRBV10-3 and TRBJ2-5, with a tentative D call TRBD1 (5 bases). V lost 2 bases and J lost 3, with 7 bases in between. The CDR3 has 13 residues. The V gene's germline CDR1 is ENHRY and CDR2 SYGVKD. The CDR3 reads CAISETGEETQYF. CDR3 DNA: TGTGCCATCAGTGAGACAGGTGAAGAGACCCAGTACTTC.

The V and J genes are TRBV30 and TRBJ2-3; 7 nucleotides match TRBD2. This CDR3 is built from 16 residues. Per the germline V gene, CDR1 is GTSNPN and CDR2 is SVGIG (reference sequence). J gave up 3 bases and V 2 bases, and 11 bases lay outside the gene matches. CDR3 region: CAWSRGWSGNTDTQYF. In nucleotides, the CDR3 is TGTGCCTGGAGTCGCGGTTGGAGCGGGAATACAGATACGCAGTATTTT.

The rearrangement uses TRBV5-1 and TRBJ2-6; D not certain. This CDR3 is built from 13 residues. Germline V gives CDR1 SGHRS, CDR2 YFSETQ. The germline V and J ends were trimmed by 2 bases and 5 bases, with 5 bases remaining between them. The CDR3 sequence: CASSFDRANVLTF. In nucleotides, the CDR3 is TGCGCCAGCAGCTTTGACAGGGCCAACGTCCTGACTTTC.

To note about this clonotype: An end of the junction does not agree with germline; a read error may underlie this. This chain links TRBV11-2 with TRBJ2-1, with a weak D call TRBD1 (5 bases). The CDR3 covers 13 residues. Per the germline V gene, CDR1 is SGHAT and CDR2 is FQNNGV. CDR3 sequence reads: CASSYGAYSEQFF. CDR3 in DNA: TGTGCCAGCAGCTATGGGGCTTACAGTGAGCAGTTCTTC.

As for this clonotype: A much larger clone differs by one base, so this may be a read error. The genes are TRBV6-1 and TRBJ2-3, with TRBD1 as a possible D gene (6 bases). The CDR3 extends over 13 amino acids. Between the trimmed V and J ends, which lost 10 bases and 2 bases, there was a span of 13 bases. Germline CDR1 reads MNHNS; CDR2 reads SASEGT. CDR3 sequence (DNA): TGTGCCACACAGGGCCCCCACACAGATACGCAGTATTTT. This encodes CATQGPHTDTQYF.

This clonotype came up many times. The chain employs TRBV4-2 and TRBJ2-7; 16 bases match TRBD2. The J segment lost 7 bases and the V segment lost 1 base, leaving 4 bases of the junction unmatched. CDR3 length: 16 amino acids. Germline values: CDR1 LGHNA, CDR2 YNFKEQ. The CDR3 sequence is CASSQVGLAGGQEQYF. The CDR3 DNA follows: TGTGCCAGCAGCCAAGTGGGACTAGCGGGAGGGCAAGAGCAGTACTTC.

Points on this clonotype: The CDR3 ends on some other residue instead of the conserved phenylalanine or tryptophan, so this is likely a read error. V is TRBV10-2 and J is TRBJ2-5, with 14 bases that match TRBD2. V shed 0 bases, J shed 5 bases, and the junction held 11 bases outside the gene matches. Germline V gene data show CDR1 as WSHSY and CDR2 as SAAADI. This CDR3 region has 19 residues. The CDR3 sequence: CASSESTGGTSGRRETQYL. The DNA of the CDR3 is TGCGCCAGCAGTGAGTCGACGGGAGGGACTAGCGGGAGAAGGGAGACCCAGTACCTC.

The chain carries TRBV30 and TRBJ2-1; D is possibly TRBD1 (5 bases). Germline assignment: CDR1 GTSNPN and CDR2 SVGIG (reference sequence). V was clipped by 4 bases and J by 9 bases, with 10 bases between them. This CDR3 contains 11 residues. The CDR3 DNA follows: TGTGCCTGGACAGGGCGTGGTGAGCAGTTCTTC. This sequence encodes CAWTGRGEQFF.

On this clonotype: At one of its ends the junction is not consistent with the germline gene, which may arise from a read error. The chain carries TRBV11-2 and TRBJ2-3, with D possibly matching TRBD1 (6 bases). From germline, CDR1 is SGHAT and CDR2 FQNNGV. The CDR3 has 16 amino acids. The CDR3: CAGSSMETGLTDTQYF. In DNA, the CDR3 is TGTGCCGGCAGCTCAATGGAGACAGGACTCACAGATACGCAGTACTTT.

V usage is TRBV7-8 and J usage is TRBJ2-1; D possibly corresponds to TRBD2 (5 bases). The germline V gene has CDR1 SGHVS and CDR2 FQNEAQ. The CDR3 spans 14 residues. The germline V and J ends were trimmed by 2 bases and 6 bases, with 11 bases remaining between them. In DNA, the CDR3 is TGTGCCAGCAGCTTATCCGGGGTGGGCAATGAGCAGTTCTTC. This sequence encodes CASSLSGVGNEQFF.

This clonotype appeared many times. The chain recombines TRBV5-4 with TRBJ2-7, with unresolved D. Germline V gives CDR1 SGHNT, CDR2 YYREEE (reference sequence). This CDR3 has 15 amino acids. V lost 4 bases and J lost 5, with 19 bases in between. The CDR3 spells CASSPRLTGLNEQYF. The DNA for the CDR3 is TGTGCCAGCAGCCCTCGATTGACGGGCCTTAACGAGCAGTACTTC.

This clonotype was detected once. The chain uses TRBV6-2 or TRBV6-3 and TRBJ2-7, with no clear D. The length of the CDR3 is 13 residues. Germline CDR1 is MNHEY and CDR2 is SVGEGT. The V and J ends lost 7 bases and 4 bases respectively, with 14 bases between them. This CDR3 is CASTGALQYEQYF. DNA for the CDR3: TGTGCCAGCACCGGAGCTCTGCAGTACGAGCAGTACTTC.

As for this clonotype: Sequence at one end of the junction differs from germline and may be a read error. The chain links TRBV11-2 to TRBJ2-1; D remains ambiguous. CDR3 size: 15 residues. CDR1 is SGHAT, CDR2 FQNNGV, per germline. The CDR3 is CARSVRLNTYNEQFF. CDR3 in DNA: TGTGCCAGAAGCGTCCGACTCAATACTTACAACGAGCAGTTCTTC.

Note on this clonotype: A much larger clone lies a single base off, so this may be a read error. V and J are TRBV6-5 and TRBJ1-5; D gene unclear. The CDR3 has 12 amino acids. From germline, CDR1 is MNHEY and CDR2 SVGAGI. The DNA for the CDR3 is TGTGCCAGCAATCTTCCAAATCAGCCCCACCATTTT. The encoded protein is CASNLPNQPHHF.

For this clonotype: A much larger clone sits a single nucleotide away, making a read error possible. The chain carries TRBV6-2 or TRBV6-3 and TRBJ1-1; D is uncertain. From germline, CDR1 is MNHEY and CDR2 SVGEGT. The CDR3 length is 13 residues. This chain's CDR3 is CASRQDGNTGAFF. The CDR3 DNA follows: TGTGCCAGCAGGCAGGACGGTAACACTGGAGCTTTCTTT.

The chain employs TRBV5-1 and TRBJ1-1; D unclear. The V gene lost 0 bases and the J gene lost 6 bases, with 9 bases spanning the gap. CDR1 and CDR2 from the germline V gene are SGHRS and YFSETQ. The length of the CDR3 is 13 residues. In DNA, the CDR3 is TGCGCCAGCAGCTTGGCCGGGAGTGCTGAAGCTTTCTTT. As protein: CASSLAGSAEAFF.

The chain combines TRBV13 with TRBJ2-7; the D gene could be TRBD1 or TRBD2 (5 bases each). Germline loops: CDR1 PRHDT, CDR2 FYEKMQ (reference sequence). There are 12 residues in the CDR3. Trimming left V 7 bases short and J 7 bases short, with 14 bases between. CDR3 nucleotide sequence: TGTGCCAGCAACTTGGGACGGTCGGAGCAGTACTTC. Encoded protein: CASNLGRSEQYF.

Comment on this clonotype: A single base separates this from a much larger clone, so it may be a read error. The chain joins TRBV6-1 to TRBJ2-7; either TRBD1 or TRBD2 may fit D (6 bases each). The CDR3 is made up of 14 amino acids. The ends were cut back, 6 bases at V and 3 bases at J, with 15 bases in the middle. Germline CDR1 reads MNHNS; CDR2 reads SASEGT. In DNA, the CDR3 is TGTGCCAGCAGGCTTAGGGGGGCCGACTACGAGCAGTACTTC. Protein sequence: CASRLRGADYEQYF.

About this clonotype: The junction differs from germline at one of its ends, possibly a read error. This rearrangement joins TRBV12-3 or TRBV12-4 to TRBJ1-6, with 10 positions matching TRBD1. This CDR3 spans 14 amino acids. The CDR3 is CANSRQGAWSPLHF. For the CDR3, the DNA is TGTGCCAACAGTCGACAGGGGGCTTGGTCACCCCTCCACTTT.

The chain recombines TRBV5-6 with TRBJ2-5; D remains ambiguous. Deletions cut 3 bases from V and 5 bases from J, with 11 bases between. Germline V lookup: CDR1 SGHDT, CDR2 YYEEEE. The CDR3 covers 13 residues. The CDR3 DNA reads TGTGCCAGCAGCTCGGGCCCTTCGGAGACCCAGTACTTC. Protein product: CASSSGPSETQYF.

On this clonotype itself: This may be a read error: a much more frequent sequence differs by one nucleotide. This chain uses TRBV5-4 with TRBJ2-2; possibly TRBD2 for D (5 bases). The CDR3 is 15 amino acids. The V end was cut by 0 bases, the J end by 5 bases, with 11 bases between. Germline V gene lookup returns CDR1 SGHNT and CDR2 YYREEE (reference sequence). The CDR3 spells CASSLELTGTGELFF. CDR3 sequence (DNA): TGTGCCAGCAGCTTGGAACTAACGGGGACCGGGGAGCTGTTTTTT.

Of note for this clonotype: The conserved phenylalanine or tryptophan normally closing the CDR3 is absent here, so this likely arose from a read error. The V and J genes are TRBV4-1 and TRBJ2-5; D ambiguous. Trimming removed 0 bases at V and 2 bases at J, with 10 bases between. Germline values: CDR1 MGHRA, CDR2 YSYEKL. There are 15 residues in the CDR3. CDR3 DNA: TGCGCCAGCAGCCAAGACCACAGAGCGCAAGAGACCCAGTACCTC. Translated: CASSQDHRAQETQYL.